Below, one T cell receptor beta chain is given with its context. From the 5' RACE reads, TCRdb called clonotypes with MiXCR, one entry per CDR3 protein. The table records approximately 340,000 distinct CDR3 sequences, about an eighth of them present only once. The data derive from a study of T-cell memory formation after mild COVID-19. CDR1 and CDR2 (germline): SEHNR, FQNEAQ (reference sequence). Trimming removed 1 base at V and 3 bases at J, with 22 bases between. CDR3 size: 18 residues. What was sequenced was PBMCs or a T cell subset sorted from them (not recorded which). This receptor was obtained from a man in his late teens or twenties who had mild COVID-19 (a few samples of this study predate the infection). Cell type and time point are not known. The genes are TRBV7-9 and TRBJ2-7; perhaps D is TRBD1 or TRBD2 (5 bases each). The CDR3 DNA is TGTGCCAGCAGCTTAGTGGGTGGGGGACCCTGGGGATACTACGAGCAGTACTTC. This codes for CASSLVGGGPWGYYEQYF.